This T cell receptor beta chain appears in the sequencing data of a study of T-cell memory formation after mild COVID-19. Study-wide background: Largely donor-specific TCR clusters were found. Findings and limits, study-wide: Contracting CD4+ clones lay largely in CM and EM, with CD8+ ones residing in EMRA. The study detected some responding clones in pre-infection memory, suggesting cross-reactive memory joined. CD4+ bias marked clones expanding day 15 to 37, unlike balanced contracting clones.

The CDR3 is 13 residues long. The J segment lost 7 bases and the V segment lost 11 bases, leaving 10 bases of the junction unmatched. CDR1 and CDR2 from the germline V gene are MNHEY and SVGAGI. This clonotype was counted a few times. Antigen specificity is unknown. MiXCR, applied by TCRdb to the 5' RACE reads, yields one record per CDR3 protein. This sample yields about 350,000 distinct CDR3 sequences, of which roughly 19% are seen a single time; roughly a fifth belongs to the top ten. The receptor comes from a man between 18 and 29 years old who had mild COVID-19 (a few samples of this study predate the infection). Cell type and time point are not known. The chain links TRBV6-5 to TRBJ2-1; 8 bases fit TRBD2. Sequencing used PBMCs or a T cell subset sorted from them (not recorded which). CDR3: CAAAERGLNEQFF. The CDR3 coding sequence is TGTGCCGCCGCCGAGCGGGGGCTAAATGAGCAGTTCTTC.